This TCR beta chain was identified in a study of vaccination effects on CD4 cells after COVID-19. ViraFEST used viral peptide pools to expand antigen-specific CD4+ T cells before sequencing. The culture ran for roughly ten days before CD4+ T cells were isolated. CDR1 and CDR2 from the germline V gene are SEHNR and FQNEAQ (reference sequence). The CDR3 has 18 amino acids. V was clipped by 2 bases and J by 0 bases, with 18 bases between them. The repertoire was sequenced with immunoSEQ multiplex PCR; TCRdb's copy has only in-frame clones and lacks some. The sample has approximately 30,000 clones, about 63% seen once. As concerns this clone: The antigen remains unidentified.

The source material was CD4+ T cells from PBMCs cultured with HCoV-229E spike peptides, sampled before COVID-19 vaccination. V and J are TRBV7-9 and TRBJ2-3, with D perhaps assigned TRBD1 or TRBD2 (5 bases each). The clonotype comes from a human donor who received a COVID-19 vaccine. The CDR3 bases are TGTGCCAGCAGCTTAATTTGGGGGATCCTTACTAGCACAGATACGCAGTATTTT. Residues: CASSLIWGILTSTDTQYF.